The clone carrying this T cell receptor beta chain was counted at least ten times. Researchers generated TCR beta cDNA from 500 to 600 ng of total RNA, relying on a constant-region primer. Slightly modified ARM-PCR served as the procedure for the TCR beta libraries. These libraries came from three rounds of nested multiplex PCR. In the first two PCR rounds, TRBV1-TRBV30 forward primers were paired with a C-beta reverse primer, and each round lasted approximately 10 cycles. MiXCR, applied by TCRdb to the multiplex PCR reads, yields one record per CDR3 protein. In the table there are about 44,000 distinct CDR3 sequences, roughly 80% of which are singletons. The V gene lost 4 bases and the J gene lost 3 bases, with 8 bases spanning the gap. CDR1 is KGHDR, CDR2 SFDVKD, per germline. This CDR3 is built from 14 residues. The data were taken from a study of tumor-infiltrating lymphocytes in primary liver carcinoma.

For each extraction, RNA and DNA were obtained together from approximately 20-30 mg of unsorted bulk tissue. Input material: tumor-adjacent normal liver tissue. The source of this sequence is a woman aged 25 to 39 with primary liver carcinoma and hepatitis B virus infection. J is TRBJ2-2 and V is TRBV24-1; maybe TRBD1 (6 bases). CDR3 sequence reads: CATSDGQYTGELFF. CDR3 sequence (DNA): TGTGCCACCAGTGACGGACAGTACACCGGGGAGCTGTTTTTT.